The present entry profiles one T cell receptor beta chain with its context. Its antigen is still unknown. The sample is drawn from a study of T cell responses to AZD1222 COVID-19 vaccine. This table comes from immunoSEQ multiplex PCR, and its TCRdb copy is limited to in-frame clones, with some not included. The profile shows some 150,000 clones, over 75% of them singletons. Notes on the study in general: Compared with day 0, the breadth and depth of the Spike-specific TCR repertoire rose significantly after two doses of AZD1222.

Second-dose intervals of approximately 4 or approximately 12 weeks were pooled. The CDR3 consists of 13 residues. V was clipped by 3 bases and J by 10 bases; unmatched bases: 5. The germline V gene has CDR1 LNHDA and CDR2 SQIVND (reference sequence). Sample: peripheral blood, taken 28 days after the second AZD1222 dose. The gene calls are TRBV19 and TRBJ1-1, with 10 bases aligning to TRBD1. This receptor was taken from an adult who received the AZD1222 COVID-19 vaccine. This CDR3 reads CASSMGQGIGAFF. For the CDR3, the DNA is TGTGCCAGTAGTATGGGACAGGGGATTGGAGCTTTCTTT.